The sequence of this T cell receptor (beta chain) was determined in a study of T cells after yellow fever vaccination (dated by TCRdb to about 2019). For the study in its entirety: The SMART-Seq v4 Ultra Low Input RNA kit was used to prepare libraries from fractions with low cell numbers. Blood was drawn at multiple timepoints before and after primary and secondary immunization, with bulk PBMC replicates and cell subsets isolated. To follow T-cell clones before and after primary and booster YFV17D yellow fever vaccination, bulk TCR alpha and beta repertoires were sequenced over time. The cohort comprised two healthy male donors, one aged 18 to 30 and one aged 30 to 40 years.

The treatment or condition tag for this specimen amounts to: live attenuated yellow fever vaccine strain. At each blood-draw timepoint, two biological replicates of bulk PBMCs were obtained. A standard Ficoll-Paque protocol was used to isolate PBMCs from peripheral blood. TriZol was used to extract RNA from bulk PBMCs, from CD4 and CD8 fractions, and from dextramer-positive and dextramer-negative fractions. The paper as a whole reports these results and caveats: A small share of clonotypes occurred in both CD4 and CD8 compartments, likely arising from convergent recombination. Computational filtering was needed because FACS-sorted repertoires could contain abundant contaminating clonotypes from the bulk population. The study included only two donors, which limits how far the findings can be generalized. Compared with the primary T-cell response, the secondary T-cell response was weaker but faster, peaking on day 5 rather than day 15. After the booster, most clones that had expanded after primary vaccination were detected again (around 95% of CD4 and around nine tenths of CD8), suggesting broad maintenance of memory.

According to the germline V gene, CDR1 reads MNHNS and CDR2 reads SASEGT. After removal of 6 bases from V and 0 bases from J, the junction retains 1 base not matched to a gene. The CDR3, from cysteine to phenylalanine, totals 14 residues. Here the CDR3 DNA is all that survives: 42 bases in frame from base 1. Notes on this clonotype: What this receptor recognizes is not known. No much larger clonotype is one base removed from it; base qualities were not supplied.

Synthesis of TCR cDNA relied on 5'RACE template switching, a step that introduced a universal primer site along with unique molecular identifiers. Priming for cDNA synthesis came from both the TCR alpha and TCR beta constant segments. Two PCR steps were used to amplify libraries, with sample barcodes and sequencing adapters being added in the second step. Sequencing of libraries was done on Illumina HiSeq 2500 (2x100 bp) or NovaSeq (2x150 bp). As for the original processing: Demultiplexing of reads and collapsing into UMI consensus sequences were performed with MIGEC, and V(D)J alignment was carried out with MiXCR. Using edgeR on replicate PBMC samples, clonotypes were called vaccine-responding if FDR was below 0.01 and the log2 fold change was above 5 up to day 15. Each bulk clonotype was labeled CD4 or CD8 based on which sequenced repertoire, CD4 or CD8, contained the clonotype at higher abundance. Using fastp at Q25 and MiXCR, TCRdb reprocessed the public reads and kept productive beta chains. Each entry merges the rows of one CDR3 protein and shows their most common DNA and genes. Clone size and V and J calls follow TCRdb, not the original study. For this sample the table gives approximately 510,000 distinct CDR3 sequences, of which 21% were detected only once. Of the sample, around 16% falls within the top ten clones.

The V and J genes are TRBV6-1 and TRBJ2-1; TRBD2 agrees with 8 junctional bases. The sequence was obtained from a man between 18 and 35 years old who received the YFV17D yellow fever vaccine. The specimen comprised PBMCs, sampled more than 20 days after the first yellow fever vaccination. The bases are TGTGCCAGCAGACTAGCGGACTCCTACAATGAGCAGTTCTTC. This yields the protein CASRLADSYNEQFF.